One and the same sample provided the 24 T cell receptor beta chains below, sequenced in a study of shared clonotypes between healthy human individuals. Data came from immunoSEQ multiplex PCR; TCRdb stores just in-frame clones and leaves some out. The sample lists millions of clones; around 95% were seen once. Sequencing was done on a sample of naive CD4+ T cells sorted from blood. The subset: CD45RA+ positively selected. All receptors derive from a man aged 18 to 30 in good health.

This sequence joins TRBV5-4 and TRBJ2-7, with 7 nucleotides matching TRBD2. Germline lookup yields CDR1 SGHNT and CDR2 YYREEE (reference sequence). This CDR3 comprises 15 residues. J lost 2 bases, V lost 1 base, and 6 bases had no gene match. CDR3 in amino acids: CASSLLGGETYEQYF. The CDR3 nucleotides read TGTGCCAGCAGCTTGCTGGGGGGGGAGACCTACGAGCAGTACTTC.

The chain is built from TRBV7-2 and TRBJ2-3; D perhaps matches TRBD2 (6 bases). Between the trimmed V and J ends, which lost 7 bases and 0 bases, there was a span of 11 bases. CDR3 size: 14 residues. Germline V gene data show CDR1 as SGHTA and CDR2 as FQGNSA. CDR3 sequence: CASTLGTSTDTQYF. The CDR3 DNA reads TGTGCCAGCACCCTCGGGACTAGCACAGATACGCAGTATTTT.

Comment on this clone: Other DNA sequences of this sample code for an identical CDR3. The V call is TRBV18, the J call TRBJ2-1; D remains unclear. Germline V gene lookup returns CDR1 KGHSH and CDR2 LQKENI. V lost 3 bases and J 5 bases, leaving 8 bases between the germline ends. This CDR3 region has 13 residues. CDR3 nucleotides: TGTGCCAGCTCACCCGGATTAGACAATGAGCAGTTCTTC. This encodes CASSPGLDNEQFF.

This chain uses TRBV10-3 with TRBJ1-4; TRBD1 is a possible D gene (5 bases). The CDR3 runs to 22 residues. The ends were cut back, 0 bases at V and 4 bases at J, with 30 bases in the middle. Germline V gives CDR1 ENHRY, CDR2 SYGVKD. CDR3 in DNA: TGTGCCATCAGTGAGTCTTTTTCGACGGGCGTGCCAGGGTTTGTAGGTAATGAAAAACTGTTTTTT. It translates to CAISESFSTGVPGFVGNEKLFF.

The chain uses TRBV28 and TRBJ1-4; TRBD1 might be the D (6 bases). CDR3 length: 13 residues. V shed 8 bases and J shed 8 bases, with 15 bases lying between them. Germline V gene data show CDR1 as MDHEN and CDR2 as SYDVKM. CDR3 coding DNA: TGTGCCAGCGTCAGGGGTGCTAGGGAAAAACTGTTTTTT. Translating gives CASVRGAREKLFF.

Details on this clone: This same CDR3 is encoded by further DNA sequences in the sample. V and J are TRBV28 and TRBJ2-7, with 8 bases lining up with TRBD1. V lost 4 bases to trimming and J lost 0 bases; unmatched junction nucleotides: 8. The CDR3 runs to 16 residues. Germline V gene sequence: CDR1 MDHEN, CDR2 SYDVKM. The CDR3 DNA is TGTGCCAGCAGTTCTCCCGGGACAGGTCTCTCCTACGAGCAGTACTTC. Amino acids: CASSSPGTGLSYEQYF.

This clone was found once. V is TRBV28 and J is TRBJ2-1; D possibly uses TRBD1 or TRBD2 (5 bases each). Germline values: CDR1 MDHEN, CDR2 SYDVKM. V shed 4 bases and J shed 6 bases, with 16 bases lying between them. CDR3 length: 15 residues. The CDR3 nucleotides are TGTGCCAGCAGTTCGACGGGGCACCAAGGCAATGAGCAGTTCTTC. Translating gives CASSSTGHQGNEQFF.

This clone was counted a single time. This CDR3 is also generated by other DNA sequences in the sample. The chain has TRBV7-2 and TRBJ2-7; 8 positions agree with TRBD2. The CDR3 has 14 residues. J lost 4 bases, V lost 3 bases, and 5 bases had no gene match. The germline gives CDR1 SGHTA, CDR2 FQGNSA. CDR3 region: CASSLGGRSYEQYF. CDR3 in DNA: TGTGCCAGCAGCTTGGGCGGGAGGTCGTACGAGCAGTACTTC.

Comments on this clone: Other nucleotide sequences from this sample produce the same CDR3. The CDR3 DNA is TGTGCCAGCAGCTTAGGTCTCGCGGGATCTTACGAGCAGTACTTC. Translated, it gives CASSLGLAGSYEQYF. The gene calls are TRBV11-2 and TRBJ2-7, with D maybe TRBD2 (6 bases). Deletions cut 1 base from V and 4 bases from J, with 14 bases between. There are 15 residues in the CDR3. Looked up from germline, CDR1 is SGHAT and CDR2 is FQNNGV.

Turning to this clone: The sample carries other DNA sequences with the same CDR3. The chain is built from TRBV5-1 and TRBJ2-3, with TRBD1 as a possible D gene (6 bases). The CDR3 is 14 residues long. V was shortened by 2 bases and J by 2 bases, with 9 bases between the two germline ends. Germline CDR1 reads SGHRS; CDR2 reads YFSETQ. DNA of the CDR3: TGCGCCAGCAGCTTACAGGGCCACACAGATACGCAGTATTTT. It codes for CASSLQGHTDTQYF.

This clone has just one count. This chain joins TRBV30 and TRBJ1-5; no firm D call. There are 19 residues in the CDR3. The V and J ends lost 0 bases and 0 bases respectively, with 21 bases between them. The germline V gene encodes CDR1 GTSNPN and CDR2 SVGIG (reference sequence). CDR3 sequence reads: CAWSVRVVGGRNSNQPQHF. CDR3 bases: TGTGCCTGGAGTGTAAGGGTCGTCGGAGGGCGTAATAGCAATCAGCCCCAGCATTTT.

V gene TRBV18 combines with J gene TRBJ2-1, with D possibly matching TRBD1 (5 bases). Germline CDR1 and CDR2: KGHSH and LQKENI. V lost 3 bases and J lost 9, with 18 bases in between. This CDR3 contains 15 residues. This CDR3 reads CASSPPSAGQREQFF. CDR3 DNA: TGTGCCAGCTCACCCCCCTCGGCAGGGCAACGTGAGCAGTTCTTC.

The V and J genes are TRBV14 and TRBJ2-5, with D possibly TRBD2 on 6 matching bases. The CDR3 totals 14 residues. The ends were cut back, 0 bases at V and 5 bases at J, with 10 bases in the middle. Per germline, CDR1 SGHDN and CDR2 FVKESK. The CDR3 sequence is CASSQDWDSETQYF. CDR3 sequence (DNA): TGTGCCAGCAGCCAAGACTGGGACTCGGAGACCCAGTACTTC.

The chain combines TRBV4-1 with TRBJ1-6; a weak D match, TRBD1 (6 bases). This CDR3 contains 17 residues. Germline V gene lookup returns CDR1 MGHRA and CDR2 YSYEKL. V was clipped by 4 bases and J by 7 bases, with 20 bases between them. CDR3 in amino acids: CASSLRGSGGLNSPLHF. CDR3 bases: TGCGCCAGCAGCCTTCGGGGGAGCGGGGGCTTAAATTCACCCCTCCACTTT.

As concerns this clone: This may arise from a read error, as a much more abundant clone is one base away. The same CDR3 can be traced to other DNA sequences in this sample. This chain uses TRBV11-2 with TRBJ2-7; D uncertain. The CDR3 is 11 amino acids. Trimming cost V 4 bases and J 2 bases, with 3 bases left between them. Germline loops: CDR1 SGHAT, CDR2 FQNNGV. CDR3 DNA: TGTGCCAGCAGCTCTACCTACGAGCAGTACTTC. Translated: CASSSTYEQYF.

The V gene is TRBV10-3, the J gene TRBJ2-1; 10 bases fit TRBD1. The CDR3 length is 19 residues. Germline loops: CDR1 ENHRY, CDR2 SYGVKD. V was clipped by 4 bases and J by 0 bases; unmatched bases: 12. The CDR3 bases are TGTGCCATCAGTGGGGGACAGGGGCTTCAGGCTAACTCCTACAATGAGCAGTTCTTC. Translated, it gives CAISGGQGLQANSYNEQFF.

The chain employs TRBV9 and TRBJ1-5, with D hard to call. CDR3 size: 17 residues. Trimming took 6 bases from V and 0 from J, leaving 19 bases between them. Per the germline V gene, CDR1 is SGDLS and CDR2 is YYNGEE. CDR3 protein: CASNPQGPTNSNQPQHF. CDR3 DNA: TGTGCCAGCAACCCCCAAGGCCCGACGAATAGCAATCAGCCCCAGCATTTT.

The chain combines TRBV10-1 with TRBJ2-3; perhaps TRBD1 as D (6 bases). Germline V CDR1 and CDR2: WNHNN, SYGVQD (reference sequence). Trimming removed 6 bases from V and 3 bases from J, with 10 bases in between. The CDR3 loop spans 13 amino acids. This chain's CDR3 is CASSRDNTDTQYF. The DNA for the CDR3 is TGCGCCAGCAGCCGGGACAATACAGATACGCAGTATTTT.

This chain links TRBV5-1 with TRBJ1-3; TRBD1 matches at 7 bases. V lost 4 bases to trimming and J lost 2 bases; unmatched junction nucleotides: 12. Per the germline V gene, CDR1 is SGHRS and CDR2 is YFSETQ. CDR3 length: 17 residues. CDR3 nucleotides: TGCGCCAGCAGCCAGAGCCTTCGAGGGGGCACTGGAAACACCATATATTTT. Its translation: CASSQSLRGGTGNTIYF.

The chain recombines TRBV11-3 with TRBJ2-7, with D perhaps being TRBD1 or TRBD2 (6 bases each). This CDR3 is 14 amino acids long. Germline-derived CDR1 and CDR2 are SGHNT and YENEEA. V lost 1 base to trimming and J lost 2 bases, with 9 bases between them. Here the CDR3 reads CASSLGGAPYEQYF. DNA of the CDR3: TGTGCCAGCAGCTTAGGGGGGGCTCCCTACGAGCAGTACTTC.

This clone was recorded only once. This rearrangement joins TRBV10-3 to TRBJ2-3; D not resolved. With 0 bases removed from V and 3 bases from J, the gap between germline ends came to 7 bases. Per germline, CDR1 ENHRY and CDR2 SYGVKD. This CDR3 comprises 14 residues. The CDR3 loop reads CAISESEITDTQYF. As DNA, the CDR3 is TGTGCCATCAGTGAGTCAGAGATTACAGATACGCAGTATTTT.

The chain links TRBV18 to TRBJ1-3, with D hard to call. Germline V gene lookup returns CDR1 KGHSH and CDR2 LQKENI. V gave up 3 bases and J gave up 1 base, with 13 bases separating them. The CDR3 is 16 residues long. The CDR3 loop reads CASSPSLLGSGNTIYF. The CDR3 DNA sequence: TGTGCCAGCTCACCGAGTCTACTAGGTTCTGGAAACACCATATATTTT. Based on the CDR3 plus reference TRBV18 and TRBJ1-3, the full variable domain is NAGVMQNPRHLVRRRGQEARLRCSPMKGHSHVYWYRQLPEEGLKFMVYLQKENIIDESGMPKERFSAEFPKEGPSILRIQQVVRGDSAAYFCASSPSLLGSGNTIYFGEGSWLTVV.

CDR3 residues: CAWSAGTDSYEQYF. CDR3 in DNA: TGTGCCTGGAGTGCCGGGACAGACTCCTACGAGCAGTACTTC. The rearrangement joins TRBV30 to TRBJ2-7; the match to TRBD1 covers 7 bases. Per germline, CDR1 GTSNPN and CDR2 SVGIG (reference sequence). The CDR3 consists of 14 residues. V lost 1 base and J lost 0; bases outside the gene matches: 3.

Notes on this clone: With a much larger clone just one base away, this may be a read error. The genes are TRBV7-2 and TRBJ1-1; D is undetermined. In germline, CDR1 is SGHTA, CDR2 FQGNSA. V was shortened by 5 bases and J by 0 bases, with 7 bases between the two germline ends. The CDR3 totals 13 residues. The CDR3 spells CASSPRVNTEAFF. The CDR3 DNA follows: TGTGCCAGCAGCCCGAGGGTGAACACTGAAGCTTTCTTT.